This T cell receptor beta chain was observed in a study of blood T cell repertoires in COVID-19. Study in general: Sites across the United States, Italy and Spain contributed samples from acute and convalescent COVID-19.

The assay was immunoSEQ multiplex PCR, and TCRdb's table has in-frame clones only and misses some. This table has about 130,000 clones, roughly 83% appearing once. This clone appeared a few times. V was clipped by 0 bases and J by 5 bases; unmatched bases: 6. The CDR3 has 16 amino acids. Germline V gene lookup returns CDR1 PRHDT and CDR2 FYEKMQ (reference sequence). This chain connects TRBV13 to TRBJ2-3; TRBD2 matches 9 bases. The receptor comes from a woman between 45 and 65 years old with acute or convalescent COVID-19. The sequenced sample was peripheral blood. CDR3 DNA sequence: TGTGCCAGCAGCTTAGGCCGTAATAGCGGGGGAGATACGCAGTATTTT. Protein product: CASSLGRNSGGDTQYF.